This T cell receptor beta chain was sequenced during a study of CD8+ T cells in alopecia areata. Notes on the study in general: Tofacitinib delivered significant drops in scalp clonality and in expanded CD8+ clones among the top 100. Possibly because of HLA-related factors, TCR sharing was less clear across patients than in mice.

The treatment: oral pan-JAK inhibitor, 5-10 mg twice daily. Individuals with alopecia areata gave both lesional scalp punch biopsies and peripheral blood for collection. The V gene's germline CDR1 is LNHDA and CDR2 SQIVND (reference sequence). This CDR3 is 15 amino acids long. V gave up 4 bases and J gave up 6 bases; unmatched junction bases: 9. Extracted RNA was reverse transcribed into cDNA, the sequencing template. Profiling relied on immunoSEQ multiplex PCR, and the TCRdb table lists in-frame clones only, not all of them. The data hold approximately 65,000 clones, with 40% to 55% observed a single time. This clone was seen a few times. Its antigen remains unidentified.

This TCR was sampled from a human donor with alopecia areata. The source was CD8+ T cells sorted from blood, collected between weeks 36 and 40, from a patient treated with tofacitinib. J is TRBJ2-7 and V is TRBV19, with 10 bases identical to TRBD2. The CDR3 DNA is TGTGCCAGTAGTACCTCCGGGAGCGGGAGGGGCGAGCAGTACTTC. Translation gives CASSTSGSGRGEQYF.